These 14 T cell receptor beta chains share one sample of origin, sequenced in a study of monozygotic twins with cystic fibrosis. Here immunoSEQ multiplex PCR was the method, and the copy in TCRdb shows in-frame clones only, minus some. This table holds tens of thousands of clones, 96% found once. The sequencing sample was made of blood. The receptors shown here come from a girl aged 2 to 9 with cystic fibrosis.

The chain carries TRBV6-5 and TRBJ2-3; D remains ambiguous. The CDR3 extends over 13 amino acids. V dropped 2 bases and J dropped 1 base, with 4 bases sitting between them. The germline gives CDR1 MNHEY, CDR2 SVGAGI. CDR3 coding DNA: TGTGCCAGCAGTTACCCGGGCACAGATACGCAGTATTTT. This translates into CASSYPGTDTQYF.

The chain employs TRBV5-6 and TRBJ2-5, with D possibly TRBD1 on 5 matching bases. The CDR3 is made up of 16 amino acids. Germline V gives CDR1 SGHDT, CDR2 YYEEEE. V was clipped by 0 bases and J by 1 base, with 13 bases between them. The CDR3 DNA is TGTGCCAGCAGCTTGGGGGGCATAGGCGTCCAAGAGACCCAGTACTTC. It translates to CASSLGGIGVQETQYF.

The V and J genes are TRBV6-7 and TRBJ2-7; TRBD1 matches 8 bases. TRBV6-7 is an ORF; its function is uncertain. The CDR3 has 15 residues. The junction had 14 bases not matched to a gene; V was cut back by 7 bases and J by 6 bases. Here the CDR3 reads CASISPGRGRSEQYF. For the CDR3, the DNA is TGTGCCAGCATCTCTCCGGGCAGGGGGCGTTCCGAGCAGTACTTC.

The chain employs TRBV2 and TRBJ1-2; maybe TRBD1 (5 bases). V shed 7 bases and J shed 6 bases, with 15 bases lying between them. This CDR3 spans 13 amino acids. Germline V gene data show CDR1 as SNHLY and CDR2 as FYNNEI. The CDR3 sequence is CASTQGGGHGYTF. The CDR3 nucleotides read TGTGCCAGCACCCAGGGAGGAGGGCATGGCTACACCTTC.

The chain couples TRBV21-1 to TRBJ2-7; the table's D call of TRBD2 was not tested on the DNA. TRBV21-1 has pseudogene status. The CDR3 runs to 14 residues. CDR3 sequence reads: CASSTRTASYEQYF. The CDR3 DNA follows: TGTGCCAGCAGCACCAGGACTGCATCCTACGAGCAGTACTTC.

The V call is TRBV10-3, the J call TRBJ1-4, with D perhaps TRBD1 (6 bases). CDR1 ENHRY and CDR2 SYGVKD come from the germline V gene. This CDR3 is 12 amino acids long. Trimming removed 6 bases from V and 7 bases from J, with 9 bases in between. CDR3 region: CAIRGAGEKLFF. CDR3 bases: TGTGCCATCAGGGGGGCGGGTGAAAAACTGTTTTTT.

J is TRBJ2-7 and V is TRBV9; D remains unclear. The germline V gene encodes CDR1 SGDLS and CDR2 YYNGEE. The CDR3 sequence is 14 residues long. Trimming removed 4 bases at V and 6 bases at J, with 17 bases between. CDR3 loop: CASSPTGLSGEQYF. In DNA form, the CDR3 reads TGTGCCAGCAGCCCTACGGGCCTCTCCGGCGAGCAGTACTTC.

V is TRBV7-8 and J is TRBJ2-7; unclear D gene. Germline V lookup: CDR1 SGHVS, CDR2 FQNEAQ. The CDR3 consists of 16 residues. V was cut by 5 bases and J by 6 bases, with 23 bases left in between. In DNA, the CDR3 is TGTGCCAGCAGCATATATTGGGTGGACGGGCGGTCCGAGCAGTACTTC. This gives the protein CASSIYWVDGRSEQYF.

This sequence joins TRBV6-1 and TRBJ2-5; D is unclear. CDR3 length equals 15 residues. V was trimmed by 3 bases and J by 1 base, leaving 12 bases between them. Germline V lookup: CDR1 MNHNS, CDR2 SASEGT. As DNA, the CDR3 is TGTGCCAGCAGTGACCCCGTTAGGGTCCAAGAGACCCAGTACTTC. This encodes CASSDPVRVQETQYF.

The chain has TRBV29-1 and TRBJ1-2; D gene ambiguous. The CDR3 sequence is 15 residues long. Germline-derived CDR1 and CDR2 are SQVTM and ANQGSEA. V was cut by 1 base and J by 2 bases, with 14 bases left in between. The CDR3 here is CSVEGRGNKNYGYTF. The DNA for the CDR3 is TGCAGCGTTGAAGGCCGGGGTAACAAAAACTATGGCTACACCTTC.

The gene calls are TRBV7-3 and TRBJ1-5; 7 bases fit TRBD1. In germline, CDR1 is SGHTA, CDR2 FQGTGA. Trimming removed 5 bases from V and 5 bases from J; junction bases left unmatched: 9. The CDR3 runs 15 residues. This CDR3 is CASSLSGTGDQPQHF. Here the CDR3 DNA reads TGTGCCAGCAGCCTATCGGGAACAGGGGATCAGCCCCAGCATTTT.

This clone showed up just once. The chain recombines TRBV19 with TRBJ2-7; tentatively, D is TRBD2 (5 bases). The length of the CDR3 is 13 residues. Germline CDR1 reads LNHDA; CDR2 reads SQIVND (reference sequence). V was clipped by 8 bases and J by 3 bases, with 14 bases between them. CDR3 sequence (DNA): TGTGCCAGTCTCCGCGGGTACCACTACGAGCAGTACTTC. As protein: CASLRGYHYEQYF.

V is TRBV29-1 and J is TRBJ2-7; D remains unclear. This CDR3 has 11 residues. Germline V gene lookup returns CDR1 SQVTM and CDR2 ANQGSEA. V lost 3 bases to trimming and J lost 3 bases, with 6 bases between them. In DNA, the CDR3 is TGCAGCGTTGAGCGCGGCTACGAGCAGTACTTC. This codes for CSVERGYEQYF.

This chain joins TRBV9 and TRBJ1-5; a weak D match, TRBD1 (5 bases). Trimming took 4 bases from V and 3 from J, leaving 14 bases between them. CDR3 length: 15 amino acids. CDR1 SGDLS and CDR2 YYNGEE come from the germline V gene. CDR3 DNA: TGTGCCAGCAGCCCTGTCGACAGTCCCAATCAGCCCCAGCATTTT. Translating gives CASSPVDSPNQPQHF.